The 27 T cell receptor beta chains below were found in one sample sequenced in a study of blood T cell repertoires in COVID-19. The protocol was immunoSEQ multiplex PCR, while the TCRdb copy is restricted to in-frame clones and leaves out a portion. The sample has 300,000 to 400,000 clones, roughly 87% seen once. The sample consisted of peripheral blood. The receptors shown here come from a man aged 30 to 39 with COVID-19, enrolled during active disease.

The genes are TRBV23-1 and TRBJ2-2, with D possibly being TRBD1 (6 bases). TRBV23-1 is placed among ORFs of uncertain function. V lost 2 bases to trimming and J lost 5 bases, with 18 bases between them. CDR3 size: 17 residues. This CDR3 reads CASSQRGGLGWTGELFF. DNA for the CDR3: TGCGCCAGCAGTCAAAGAGGGGGTCTGGGGTGGACCGGGGAGCTGTTTTTT.

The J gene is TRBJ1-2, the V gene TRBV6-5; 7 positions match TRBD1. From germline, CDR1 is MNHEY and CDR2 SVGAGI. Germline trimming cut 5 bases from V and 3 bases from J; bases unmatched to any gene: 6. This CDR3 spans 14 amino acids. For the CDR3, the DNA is TGTGCCAGCAGTACTACAGGGGAGGACTATGGCTACACCTTC. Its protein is CASSTTGEDYGYTF.

As DNA, the CDR3 is TGTGCCAGCAGGGGGGCAGGGGTGCACGAGCAGTACTTC. Translating it yields CASRGAGVHEQYF. This chain connects TRBV6-5 to TRBJ2-7; D might be TRBD1 (6 bases). Between the trimmed V and J ends, which lost 6 bases and 5 bases, there was a span of 14 bases. CDR3 length: 13 residues. Per the germline V gene, CDR1 is MNHEY and CDR2 is SVGAGI.

CDR3 nucleotides: TGTGCCAGCAGTGGCCCGTTCCTCTACGAGCAGTACTTC. This gives the protein CASSGPFLYEQYF. The chain joins TRBV14 to TRBJ2-7; D is unclear. Trimming cost V 6 bases and J 3 bases, with 12 bases left between them. This CDR3 has 13 amino acids. Germline V gene lookup returns CDR1 SGHDN and CDR2 FVKESK. The whole variable domain, filled in from reference TRBV14 and TRBJ2-7, reads EAGVTQFPSHSVIEKGQTVTLRCDPISGHDNLYWYRRVMGKEIKFLLHFVKESKQDESGMPNNRFLAERTGGTYSTLKVQPAELEDSGVYFCASSGPFLYEQYFGPGTRLTVT.

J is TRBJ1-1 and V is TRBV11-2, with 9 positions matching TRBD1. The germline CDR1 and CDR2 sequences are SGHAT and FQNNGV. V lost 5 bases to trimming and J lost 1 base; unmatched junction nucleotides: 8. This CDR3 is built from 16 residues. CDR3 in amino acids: CASSVSPGQGNTEAFF. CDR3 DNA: TGTGCCAGCAGCGTATCTCCGGGACAGGGGAACACTGAAGCTTTCTTT. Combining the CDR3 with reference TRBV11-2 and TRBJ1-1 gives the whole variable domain EAGVAQSPRYKIIEKRQSVAFWCNPISGHATLYWYQQILGQGPKLLIQFQNNGVVDDSQLPKDRFSAERLKGVDSTLKIQPAKLEDSAVYLCASSVSPGQGNTEAFFGQGTRLTVV.

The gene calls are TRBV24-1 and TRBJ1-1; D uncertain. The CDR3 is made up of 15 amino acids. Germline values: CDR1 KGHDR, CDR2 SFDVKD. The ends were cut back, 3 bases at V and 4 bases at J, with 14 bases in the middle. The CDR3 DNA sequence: TGTGCCACCAGTGATCCCCGAATTGGAGCCACTGAAGCTTTCTTT. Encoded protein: CATSDPRIGATEAFF.

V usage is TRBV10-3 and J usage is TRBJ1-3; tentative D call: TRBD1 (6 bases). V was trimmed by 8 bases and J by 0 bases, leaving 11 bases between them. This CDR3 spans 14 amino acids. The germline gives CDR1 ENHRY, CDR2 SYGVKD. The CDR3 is CAIRGTSSGNTIYF. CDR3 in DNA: TGTGCCATCCGAGGGACAAGCTCTGGAAACACCATATATTTT.

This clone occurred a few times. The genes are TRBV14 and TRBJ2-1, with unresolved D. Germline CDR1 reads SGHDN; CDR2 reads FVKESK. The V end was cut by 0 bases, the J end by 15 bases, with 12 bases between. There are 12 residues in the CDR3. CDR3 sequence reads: CASSQDLQPRFF. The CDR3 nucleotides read TGTGCCAGCAGCCAAGACTTACAGCCCCGGTTCTTC.

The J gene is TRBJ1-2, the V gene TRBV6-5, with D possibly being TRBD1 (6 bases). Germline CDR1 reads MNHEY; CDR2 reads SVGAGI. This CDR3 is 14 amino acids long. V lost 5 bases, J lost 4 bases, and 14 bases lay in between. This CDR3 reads CASSPYRVAYGYTF. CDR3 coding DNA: TGTGCCAGCAGTCCGTACAGGGTAGCCTATGGCTACACCTTC.

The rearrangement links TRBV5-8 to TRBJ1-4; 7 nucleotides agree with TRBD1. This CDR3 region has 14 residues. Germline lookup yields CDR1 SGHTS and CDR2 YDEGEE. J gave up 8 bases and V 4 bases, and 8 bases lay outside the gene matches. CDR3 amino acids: CASSRGTAQEKLFF. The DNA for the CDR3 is TGTGCCAGCAGCCGCGGGACAGCTCAGGAAAAACTGTTTTTT.

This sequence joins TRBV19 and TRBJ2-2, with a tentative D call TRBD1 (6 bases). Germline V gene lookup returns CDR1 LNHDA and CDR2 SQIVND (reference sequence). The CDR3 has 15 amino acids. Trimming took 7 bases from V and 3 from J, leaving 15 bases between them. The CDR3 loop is CASTPQGLDTGELFF. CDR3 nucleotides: TGTGCCAGTACCCCGCAGGGGTTGGACACCGGGGAGCTGTTTTTT.

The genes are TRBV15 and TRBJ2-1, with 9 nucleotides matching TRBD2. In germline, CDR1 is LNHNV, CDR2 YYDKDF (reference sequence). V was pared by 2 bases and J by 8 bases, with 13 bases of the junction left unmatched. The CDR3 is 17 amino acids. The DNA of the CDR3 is TGTGCCACCAGCAGACCTCCCTTAGCGGGAGCGAGCGATGAGCAGTTCTTC. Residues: CATSRPPLAGASDEQFF.

CDR3: CASGAGEGGWTEAFF. The CDR3 nucleotides read TGTGCCAGCGGGGCAGGGGAAGGAGGTTGGACTGAAGCTTTCTTT. The chain uses TRBV2 and TRBJ1-1, with a possible D match to TRBD1 (6 bases). The germline V and J ends were trimmed by 8 bases and 5 bases, with 21 bases remaining between them. CDR1 and CDR2 (germline): SNHLY, FYNNEI. CDR3 length: 15 residues. Complete variable domain (other parts from reference TRBV2 and TRBJ1-1): EPEVTQTPSHQVTQMGQEVILRCVPISNHLYFYWYRQILGQKVEFLVSFYNNEISEKSEIFDDQFSVERPDGSNFTLKIRSTKLEDSAMYFCASGAGEGGWTEAFFGQGTRLTVV.

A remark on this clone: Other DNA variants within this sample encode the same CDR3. Here the CDR3 reads CASSLRMNTEAFF. The CDR3 coding sequence is TGTGCCAGCAGTTTGAGGATGAACACTGAAGCTTTCTTT. This chain joins TRBV6-5 and TRBJ1-1; D remains unclear. Germline loops: CDR1 MNHEY, CDR2 SVGAGI. The V end was cut by 4 bases, the J end by 0 bases, with 6 bases between. The CDR3 totals 13 residues.

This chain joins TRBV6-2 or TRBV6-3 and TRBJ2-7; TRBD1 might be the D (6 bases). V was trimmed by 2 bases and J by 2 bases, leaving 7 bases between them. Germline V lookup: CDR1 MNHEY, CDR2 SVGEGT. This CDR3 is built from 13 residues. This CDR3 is CASSYAGAYEQYF. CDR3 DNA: TGTGCCAGCAGTTACGCAGGGGCCTACGAGCAGTACTTC.

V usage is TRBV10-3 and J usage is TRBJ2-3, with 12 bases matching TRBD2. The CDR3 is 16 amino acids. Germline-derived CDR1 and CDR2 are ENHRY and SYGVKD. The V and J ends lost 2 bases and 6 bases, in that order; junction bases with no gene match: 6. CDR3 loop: CAISETSGGTRDTQYF. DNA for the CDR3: TGTGCCATCAGTGAGACTAGCGGGGGGACCAGGGATACGCAGTATTTT.

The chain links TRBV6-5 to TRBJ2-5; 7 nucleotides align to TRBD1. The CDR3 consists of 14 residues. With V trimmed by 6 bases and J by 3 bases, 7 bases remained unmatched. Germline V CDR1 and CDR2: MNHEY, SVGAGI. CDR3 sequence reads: CASRPRTGEETQYF. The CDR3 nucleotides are TGTGCCAGCAGACCTAGGACAGGTGAAGAGACCCAGTACTTC.

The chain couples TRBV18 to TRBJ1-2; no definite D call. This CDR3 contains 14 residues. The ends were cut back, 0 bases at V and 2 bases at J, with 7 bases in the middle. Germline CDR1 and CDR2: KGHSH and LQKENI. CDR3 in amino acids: CASSPPLENYGYTF. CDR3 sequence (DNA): TGTGCCAGCTCACCACCTTTAGAAAACTATGGCTACACCTTC.

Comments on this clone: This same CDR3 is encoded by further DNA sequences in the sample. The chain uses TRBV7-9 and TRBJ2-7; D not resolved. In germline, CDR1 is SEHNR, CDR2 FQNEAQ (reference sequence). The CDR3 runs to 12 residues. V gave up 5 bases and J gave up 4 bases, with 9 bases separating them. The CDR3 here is CASSPNSYEQYF. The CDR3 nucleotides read TGTGCCAGCAGCCCCAATTCATACGAGCAGTACTTC.

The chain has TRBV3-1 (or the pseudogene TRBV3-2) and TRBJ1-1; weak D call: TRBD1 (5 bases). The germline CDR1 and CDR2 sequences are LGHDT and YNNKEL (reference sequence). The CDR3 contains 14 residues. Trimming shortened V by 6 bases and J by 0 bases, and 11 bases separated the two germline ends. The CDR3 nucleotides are TGTGCCAGCAGTCACAGGCCTATGAACACTGAAGCTTTCTTT. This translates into CASSHRPMNTEAFF.

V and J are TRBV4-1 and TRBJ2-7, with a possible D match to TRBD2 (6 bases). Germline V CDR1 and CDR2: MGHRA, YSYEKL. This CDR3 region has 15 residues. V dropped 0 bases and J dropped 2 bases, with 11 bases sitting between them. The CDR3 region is CASSQDAGNTYEQYF. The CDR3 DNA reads TGCGCCAGCAGCCAAGATGCGGGGAATACCTACGAGCAGTACTTC.

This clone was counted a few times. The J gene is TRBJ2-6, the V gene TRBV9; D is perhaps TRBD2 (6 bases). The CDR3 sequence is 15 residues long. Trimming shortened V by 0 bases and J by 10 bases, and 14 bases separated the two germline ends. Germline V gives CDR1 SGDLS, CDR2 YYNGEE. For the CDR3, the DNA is TGTGCCAGCAGCGTAGAGGCGGGGAGAGGTAACGTCCTGACTTTC. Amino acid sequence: CASSVEAGRGNVLTF.

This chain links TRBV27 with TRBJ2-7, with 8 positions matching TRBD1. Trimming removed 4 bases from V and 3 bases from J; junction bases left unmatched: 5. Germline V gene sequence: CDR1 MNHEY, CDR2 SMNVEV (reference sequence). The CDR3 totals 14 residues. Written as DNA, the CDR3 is TGTGCCAGCAGTTATACCGGGACAGGCTACGAGCAGTACTTC. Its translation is CASSYTGTGYEQYF.

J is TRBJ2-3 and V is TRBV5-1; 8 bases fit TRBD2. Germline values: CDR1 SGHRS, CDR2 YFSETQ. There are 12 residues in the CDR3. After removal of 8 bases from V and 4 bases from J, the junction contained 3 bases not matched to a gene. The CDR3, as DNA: TGCGCCAGTTCACTAGCGGCAGATACGCAGTATTTT. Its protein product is CASSLAADTQYF.

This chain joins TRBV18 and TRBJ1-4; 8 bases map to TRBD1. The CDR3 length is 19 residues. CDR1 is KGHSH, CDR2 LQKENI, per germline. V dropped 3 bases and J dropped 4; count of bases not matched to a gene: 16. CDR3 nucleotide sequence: TGTGCCAGCTCACCTACCCGATATCGGGACAGGAAAGATAATGAAAAACTGTTTTTT. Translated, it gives CASSPTRYRDRKDNEKLFF. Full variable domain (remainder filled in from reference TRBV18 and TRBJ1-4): NAGVMQNPRHLVRRRGQEARLRCSPMKGHSHVYWYRQLPEEGLKFMVYLQKENIIDESGMPKERFSAEFPKEGPSILRIQQVVRGDSAAYFCASSPTRYRDRKDNEKLFFGSGTQLSVL.

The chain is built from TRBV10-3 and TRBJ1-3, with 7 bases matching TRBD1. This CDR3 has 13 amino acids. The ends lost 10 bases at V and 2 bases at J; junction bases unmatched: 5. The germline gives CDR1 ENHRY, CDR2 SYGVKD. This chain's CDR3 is CATLGTAGNTIYF. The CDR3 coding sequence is TGTGCCACACTCGGGACAGCTGGAAACACCATATATTTT.

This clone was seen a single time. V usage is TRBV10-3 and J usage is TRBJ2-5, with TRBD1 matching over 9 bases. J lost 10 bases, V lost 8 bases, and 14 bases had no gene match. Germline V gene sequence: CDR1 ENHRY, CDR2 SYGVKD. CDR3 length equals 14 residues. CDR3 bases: TGTGCCATCCGTCCGGGACAGGGTGGTAAAGACCAGTACTTC. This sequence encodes CAIRPGQGGKDQYF.